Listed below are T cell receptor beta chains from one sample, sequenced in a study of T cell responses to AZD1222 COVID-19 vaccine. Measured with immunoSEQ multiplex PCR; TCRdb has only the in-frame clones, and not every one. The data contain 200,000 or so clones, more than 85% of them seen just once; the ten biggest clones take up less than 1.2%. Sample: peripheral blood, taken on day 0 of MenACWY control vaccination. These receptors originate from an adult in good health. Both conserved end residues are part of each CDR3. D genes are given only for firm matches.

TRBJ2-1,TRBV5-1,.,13,CASSPPGGSEQFF
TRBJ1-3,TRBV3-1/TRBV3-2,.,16,CASSQGNLNSGNTIYF
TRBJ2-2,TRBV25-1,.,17,CASSEWGFLGDTGELFF
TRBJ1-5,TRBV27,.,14,CASSFGSANQPQHF
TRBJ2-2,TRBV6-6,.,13,CASSTKHAGELFF
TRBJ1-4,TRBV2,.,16,CASSVGHRSTNEKLFF
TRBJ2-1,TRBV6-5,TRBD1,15,CASSYSRDSPSGQFF
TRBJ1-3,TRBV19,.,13,CASSMSAGNTIYF
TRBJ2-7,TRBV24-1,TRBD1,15,CATSDSGTGGYEQYF
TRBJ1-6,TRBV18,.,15,CASSPESAANSPLHF
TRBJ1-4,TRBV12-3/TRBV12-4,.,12,CASSENPGKLFF
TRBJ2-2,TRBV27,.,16,CASAIRQLIGTGELFF
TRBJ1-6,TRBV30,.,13,CAWTGQVDSPLHF
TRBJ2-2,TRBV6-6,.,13,CAGMKGGAGELFF
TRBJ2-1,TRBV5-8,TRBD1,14,CASSLRDRGVIGFF
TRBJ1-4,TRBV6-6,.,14,CASNDGVTNEKLFF
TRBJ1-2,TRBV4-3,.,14,CASSQEKSIRGYTF
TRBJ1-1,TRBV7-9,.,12,CATRPGSTEAFF
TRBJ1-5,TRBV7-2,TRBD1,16,CASSLWGQGGYQPQHF
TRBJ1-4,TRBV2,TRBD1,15,CASSDIGQAGEKLFF
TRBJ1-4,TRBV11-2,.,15,CASSPGGGLSEKLFF
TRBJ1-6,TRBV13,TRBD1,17,CASSLRQGGSYNSPLHF
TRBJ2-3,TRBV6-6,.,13,CASSKSEQYTQYF
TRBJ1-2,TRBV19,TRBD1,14,CASSRDRGNYGYTF
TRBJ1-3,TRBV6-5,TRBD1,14,CASRTTGGGNTIYF
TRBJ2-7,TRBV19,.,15,CASSRGGAVAYEQYF
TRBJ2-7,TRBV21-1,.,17,CASSKEIGSRGSYEQYF
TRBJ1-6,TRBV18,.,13,CASSSTLNSPLHF
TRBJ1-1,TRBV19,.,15,CASSILGSSNTEAFF
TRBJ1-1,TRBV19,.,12,CASRQENTEAFF
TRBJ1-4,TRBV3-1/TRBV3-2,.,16,CASSPPTRREDRKLFF
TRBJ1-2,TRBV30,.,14,CAWREGQFYYGYTF
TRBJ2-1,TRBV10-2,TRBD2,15,CASRDVAGGDNEQFF
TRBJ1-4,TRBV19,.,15,CASSKRAATNEKLFF
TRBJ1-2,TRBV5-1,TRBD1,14,CASSLDRGEGGYTF
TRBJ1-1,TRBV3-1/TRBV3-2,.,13,CASSNTMNTEAFF
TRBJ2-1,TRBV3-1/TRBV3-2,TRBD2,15,CASSPRTSGGHEQFF
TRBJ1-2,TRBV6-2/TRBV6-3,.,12,CASSPSERGYTF
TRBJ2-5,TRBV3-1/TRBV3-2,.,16,CASSLISARGQETQYF
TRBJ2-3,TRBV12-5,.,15,CASGSPATTTDTQYF
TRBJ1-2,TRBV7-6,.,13,CASSLDGVYGYTF
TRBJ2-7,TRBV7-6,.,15,CASSLGGDTSYEQYF
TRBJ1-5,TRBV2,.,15,CASSEAWGPEQPQHF
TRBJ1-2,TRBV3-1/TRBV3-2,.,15,CASSQNRQNLYGYTF
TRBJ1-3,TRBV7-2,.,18,CASSASRTRRAGGNTIYF
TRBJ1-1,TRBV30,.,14,CAWSVNRMNTEAFF
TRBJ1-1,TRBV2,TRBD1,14,CASRNRGDRTEAFF
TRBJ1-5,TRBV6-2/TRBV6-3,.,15,CASSYGGIGNQPQHF
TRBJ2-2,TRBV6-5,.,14,CASTGTTNTGELFF
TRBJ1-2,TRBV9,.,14,CASSASGPWGGYTF
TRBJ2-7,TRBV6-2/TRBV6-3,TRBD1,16,CASSTVPGQWTYEQYF
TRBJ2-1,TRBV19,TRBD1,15,CASRQGTGGDNEQFF
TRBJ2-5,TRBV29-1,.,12,CSVGRAGETQYF